Listed below are T cell receptor beta chains from one sample, sequenced in a study of shared clonotypes between healthy human individuals. The data were produced by immunoSEQ multiplex PCR, yet TCRdb's version contains in-frame clones alone and is incomplete. The sample records 700,000 to 950,000 clones, 90% to 98% being singletons. The sample was naive CD8+ T cells sorted from blood. The receptor set was obtained from a man aged 25-40 years in good health. Each CDR3 is given with its conserved first and last residue. Each record gives: J gene, V gene, D gene, clone size, CDR3 DNA, CDR3 protein. D genes are given only for firm matches. Expanded clones are given a class, and other clones once, few, many or no size at all.

J gene: TRBJ2-1; V gene: TRBV15; D gene: TRBD2; clone size: -; CDR3 DNA: TGTGCCACCAGCAGGATCGGGACTAGCGGGAGATTCGGCGATGAGCAGTTCTTC; CDR3 protein: CATSRIGTSGRFGDEQFF
J gene: TRBJ2-1; V gene: TRBV10-3; D gene: -; clone size: -; CDR3 DNA: TGTGCCACCCACCGGGACACAGAAAACAATGAGCAGTTCTTC; CDR3 protein: CATHRDTENNEQFF
J gene: TRBJ2-5; V gene: TRBV6-5; D gene: TRBD1; clone size: once; CDR3 DNA: TGTGCCAGCAGCCACGGACAGGGCCAAGAGACCCAGTACTTC; CDR3 protein: CASSHGQGQETQYF
J gene: TRBJ2-7; V gene: TRBV10-3; D gene: TRBD2; clone size: -; CDR3 DNA: TGTGCCATCAGATCCAGGGAGGGCGAGCAGTACTTC; CDR3 protein: CAIRSREGEQYF
J gene: TRBJ2-1; V gene: TRBV15; D gene: -; clone size: -; CDR3 DNA: TGTGCCACCAGCAGAGCCCCATTAGAGACTCCCTACAATGAGCAGTTCTTC; CDR3 protein: CATSRAPLETPYNEQFF
J gene: TRBJ2-3; V gene: TRBV27; D gene: TRBD1; clone size: -; CDR3 DNA: TGTGCCAGCAGTTTCTACGGGACAGGGTCTAGCACAGATACGCAGTATTTT; CDR3 protein: CASSFYGTGSSTDTQYF
J gene: TRBJ2-2; V gene: TRBV28; D gene: -; clone size: -; CDR3 DNA: TGTGCCAGCAGTGTCTCGAGGACCGGGGAGCTGTTTTTT; CDR3 protein: CASSVSRTGELFF
J gene: TRBJ1-1; V gene: TRBV11-2; D gene: -; clone size: -; CDR3 DNA: TGTGCCAGCAGCTTAGGACCTATGAACACTGAAGCTTTCTTT; CDR3 protein: CASSLGPMNTEAFF
J gene: TRBJ1-2; V gene: TRBV27; D gene: -; clone size: -; CDR3 DNA: TGTGCCAGCAGTTTATCGGCAGGGGCTAACTATGGCTACACCTTC; CDR3 protein: CASSLSAGANYGYTF
J gene: TRBJ2-4; V gene: TRBV15; D gene: -; clone size: -; CDR3 DNA: TGTGCCACCAGCCCGAGCGTGGCCAAAAACATTCAGTACTTC; CDR3 protein: CATSPSVAKNIQYF
J gene: TRBJ2-1; V gene: TRBV7-7; D gene: -; clone size: -; CDR3 DNA: TGTGCTAGCAGCTTAAGCGGGTTGCACAATGAGCAGTTCTTC; CDR3 protein: CASSLSGLHNEQFF
J gene: TRBJ1-2; V gene: TRBV6-5; D gene: -; clone size: -; CDR3 DNA: TGTGCCAGCAGTTACTCGCCCCCTAACTATGGCTACACCTTC; CDR3 protein: CASSYSPPNYGYTF
J gene: TRBJ2-7; V gene: TRBV6-5; D gene: -; clone size: once; CDR3 DNA: TGTGCCAGCAGTTACTCATTGGCTTACGAGCAGTACTTC; CDR3 protein: CASSYSLAYEQYF
J gene: TRBJ2-2; V gene: TRBV28; D gene: TRBD2; clone size: -; CDR3 DNA: TGTGCCAGCAGTTTAGAACTAGCGGGAAACACCGGGGAGCTGTTTTTT; CDR3 protein: CASSLELAGNTGELFF
J gene: TRBJ2-1; V gene: TRBV13; D gene: -; clone size: -; CDR3 DNA: TGTGCCAGCAGCCTCGGGACATCATACAATGAGCAGTTCTTC; CDR3 protein: CASSLGTSYNEQFF
J gene: TRBJ2-7; V gene: TRBV7-9; D gene: -; clone size: -; CDR3 DNA: TGTGCCAGCAGCTTTTCACTGGGGCAGGCGAACTACGAGCAGTACTTC; CDR3 protein: CASSFSLGQANYEQYF
J gene: TRBJ2-1; V gene: TRBV4-1; D gene: TRBD2; clone size: -; CDR3 DNA: TGCGCCAGCAGCCACCCGATCGGCGGGAGTTACAATGAGCAGTTCTTC; CDR3 protein: CASSHPIGGSYNEQFF
J gene: TRBJ1-2; V gene: TRBV7-9; D gene: -; clone size: -; CDR3 DNA: TGTGCCAGCATTAATAGGTCGGGCGGCTACACCTTC; CDR3 protein: CASINRSGGYTF
J gene: TRBJ2-5; V gene: TRBV28; D gene: -; clone size: -; CDR3 DNA: TGTGCCAGCAGTCCCTATCCCCTGCGGGCGGAGGAGACCCAGTACTTC; CDR3 protein: CASSPYPLRAEETQYF
J gene: TRBJ1-2; V gene: TRBV2; D gene: -; clone size: -; CDR3 DNA: TGTGCCCTCCCCCGGGAAGCCGCTACTAACTATGGCTACACCTTC; CDR3 protein: CALPREAATNYGYTF
J gene: TRBJ1-2; V gene: TRBV7-9; D gene: -; clone size: -; CDR3 DNA: TGTGCCAGCAGCTCCCCGGGGGCGGCGTTCAACTATGGCTACACCTTC; CDR3 protein: CASSSPGAAFNYGYTF
J gene: TRBJ2-1; V gene: TRBV4-1; D gene: -; clone size: -; CDR3 DNA: TGCGCCAGCAGCCAAGATCTTGACTCCTACAATGAGCAGTTCTTC; CDR3 protein: CASSQDLDSYNEQFF
J gene: TRBJ1-2; V gene: TRBV7-3; D gene: TRBD1; clone size: -; CDR3 DNA: TGTGCCAGCAGCTCCGAACAGGGGCATGAAGGCTACACCTTC; CDR3 protein: CASSSEQGHEGYTF
J gene: TRBJ2-7; V gene: TRBV7-9; D gene: TRBD2; clone size: -; CDR3 DNA: TGTGCCAGCAGCTTCCCCCTAGCGGGAAACTACGAGCAGTACTTC; CDR3 protein: CASSFPLAGNYEQYF
J gene: TRBJ2-1; V gene: TRBV18; D gene: TRBD2; clone size: -; CDR3 DNA: TGTGCCAGCTCACAGGGGGTAGCGGGGAAGGACAATGAGCAGTTCTTC; CDR3 protein: CASSQGVAGKDNEQFF
J gene: TRBJ2-3; V gene: TRBV6-5; D gene: -; clone size: -; CDR3 DNA: TGTGCCAGCAGTTATGGGTCAGATACGCAGTATTTT; CDR3 protein: CASSYGSDTQYF
J gene: TRBJ2-1; V gene: TRBV6-5; D gene: -; clone size: -; CDR3 DNA: TGTGCCAGCAGTTACTCGCAAGGGAATGAGCAGTTCTTC; CDR3 protein: CASSYSQGNEQFF
J gene: TRBJ1-2; V gene: TRBV15; D gene: -; clone size: -; CDR3 DNA: TGTGCCACCGAAGGATACGGTGGCTACACCTTC; CDR3 protein: CATEGYGGYTF
J gene: TRBJ2-7; V gene: TRBV7-6; D gene: TRBD2; clone size: -; CDR3 DNA: TGTGCCAGCAGCTTAGGTAGCGGGGGGATTTACGAGCAGTACTTC; CDR3 protein: CASSLGSGGIYEQYF
J gene: TRBJ2-1; V gene: TRBV15; D gene: TRBD2; clone size: -; CDR3 DNA: TGTGCCACCGACTTCGCGGCGGGAGGGCCACGTGATGAGCAGTTCTTC; CDR3 protein: CATDFAAGGPRDEQFF
J gene: TRBJ2-7; V gene: TRBV9; D gene: -; clone size: -; CDR3 DNA: TGTGCCAGCAGCGTAAGCAGCTCCTACGAGCAGTACTTC; CDR3 protein: CASSVSSSYEQYF
J gene: TRBJ2-7; V gene: TRBV29-1; D gene: -; clone size: -; CDR3 DNA: TGCAGCGTTGCTGGGCGGGACCTTGATTCCTACGAGCAGTACTTC; CDR3 protein: CSVAGRDLDSYEQYF
J gene: TRBJ2-7; V gene: TRBV30; D gene: TRBD1; clone size: -; CDR3 DNA: TGTGCCTGGAGTGACGGGACAGGGGTCTTCGAGCAGTACTTC; CDR3 protein: CAWSDGTGVFEQYF
J gene: TRBJ2-7; V gene: TRBV6-4; D gene: TRBD2; clone size: -; CDR3 DNA: TGTGCCAGCAGCCAACTAGCGGGAGAAGGCTACGAGCAGTACTTC; CDR3 protein: CASSQLAGEGYEQYF
J gene: TRBJ2-1; V gene: TRBV11-2; D gene: TRBD2; clone size: -; CDR3 DNA: TGTGCCAGCACCGGACTAGCGGAGAATAACAATGAGCAGTTCTTC; CDR3 protein: CASTGLAENNNEQFF
J gene: TRBJ2-7; V gene: TRBV5-6; D gene: TRBD2; clone size: -; CDR3 DNA: TGTGCCAGCAGCGAGGGACAACTTAGCGGGAGAAGCTACGAGCAGTACTTC; CDR3 protein: CASSEGQLSGRSYEQYF
J gene: TRBJ2-7; V gene: TRBV7-9; D gene: TRBD2; clone size: -; CDR3 DNA: TGTGCCAGCAGCTTAGCCTCTAGCGGGAGGGCGTACGAGCAGTACTTC; CDR3 protein: CASSLASSGRAYEQYF
J gene: TRBJ1-3; V gene: TRBV28; D gene: -; clone size: -; CDR3 DNA: TGTGCCAGCAGTTTTTGGGGAGGGGTCTCTGGAAACACCATATATTTT; CDR3 protein: CASSFWGGVSGNTIYF
J gene: TRBJ2-1; V gene: TRBV6-4; D gene: TRBD1; clone size: -; CDR3 DNA: TGTGCCAGCAGCGAACAGGGGATGGACAATGAGCAGTTCTTC; CDR3 protein: CASSEQGMDNEQFF
J gene: TRBJ2-1; V gene: TRBV9; D gene: -; clone size: -; CDR3 DNA: TGTGCCAGCAGCGTAGGTCCCCCTCCCCGTCCATACAATGAGCAGTTCTTC; CDR3 protein: CASSVGPPPRPYNEQFF
J gene: TRBJ1-3; V gene: TRBV6-5; D gene: -; clone size: -; CDR3 DNA: TGTGCCAGCAGTTATAAGCGGGGGCCCTCTGGAAACACCATATATTTT; CDR3 protein: CASSYKRGPSGNTIYF
J gene: TRBJ1-5; V gene: TRBV27; D gene: -; clone size: -; CDR3 DNA: TGTGCCAGCAGACGGCTCAATCAGCCCCAGCATTTT; CDR3 protein: CASRRLNQPQHF
J gene: TRBJ2-7; V gene: TRBV27; D gene: -; clone size: once; CDR3 DNA: TGTGCCAGCAGTTCCACTGGTTACGAGCAGTACTTC; CDR3 protein: CASSSTGYEQYF
J gene: TRBJ2-1; V gene: TRBV4-1; D gene: TRBD2; clone size: -; CDR3 DNA: TGCGCCAGCAGCCCCAGCGGGAGAACGGACAATGAGCAGTTCTTC; CDR3 protein: CASSPSGRTDNEQFF
J gene: TRBJ2-7; V gene: TRBV7-9; D gene: -; clone size: -; CDR3 DNA: TGTGCCAGCAGCTTAGGTACGGTGGACGAGCAGTACTTC; CDR3 protein: CASSLGTVDEQYF
J gene: TRBJ2-7; V gene: TRBV27; D gene: TRBD1; clone size: -; CDR3 DNA: TGTGCCAGCAGTTTATCAGGACAGGGTGCCTACGAGCAGTACTTC; CDR3 protein: CASSLSGQGAYEQYF
J gene: TRBJ1-4; V gene: TRBV28; D gene: TRBD1; clone size: -; CDR3 DNA: TGTGCCAGCAGTCTATACAGGGGGGAGACTAATGAAAAACTGTTTTTT; CDR3 protein: CASSLYRGETNEKLFF
J gene: TRBJ1-1; V gene: TRBV5-1; D gene: -; clone size: -; CDR3 DNA: TGCGCCAGCAGCTTTTCTGGCACTGAAGCTTTCTTT; CDR3 protein: CASSFSGTEAFF